This T cell receptor beta chain originates from a study of tumor and adjacent non-tumor tissue in lung cancer. Study details: Some 3.9 million productive TCRbeta reads were obtained per sample on average.

This clonotype was seen more than once but under ten times. The library came from three nested PCR rounds adapted from ARM-PCR protocols. TCRdb re-analysed the multiplex PCR reads in MiXCR, keeping a single row per CDR3 protein. The data hold about 100,000 distinct CDR3 sequences, with 55% to 65% observed a single time. The template was RNA from unsorted bulk tissue. More than 3 cm separated this lung sample from the edge of the tumor. This TCR was sampled from a man aged 25-45 years with non-small cell lung cancer. Sequencing was done on a sample of distant non-tumor lung tissue.

CDR3 in amino acids: CSVEIAHGYTF. CDR3 sequence (DNA): TGCAGCGTTGAGATCGCTCATGGCTACACCTTC. The chain couples TRBV29-1 to TRBJ1-2; the D is unclear. This CDR3 spans 11 amino acids. Germline values: CDR1 SQVTM, CDR2 ANQGSEA. Between the trimmed V and J ends, which lost 3 bases and 6 bases, there was a span of 8 bases.